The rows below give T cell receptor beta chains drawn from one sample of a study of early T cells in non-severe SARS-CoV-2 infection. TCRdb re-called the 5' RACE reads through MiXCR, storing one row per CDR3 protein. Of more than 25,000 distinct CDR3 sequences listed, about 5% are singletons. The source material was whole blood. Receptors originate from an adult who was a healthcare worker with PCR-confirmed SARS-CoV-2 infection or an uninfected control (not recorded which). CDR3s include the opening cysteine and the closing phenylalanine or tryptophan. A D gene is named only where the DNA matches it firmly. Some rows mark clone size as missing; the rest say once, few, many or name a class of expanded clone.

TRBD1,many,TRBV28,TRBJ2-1,CAIDSGQGASEQFF,TGTGCCATCGATTCCGGACAGGGGGCAAGTGAGCAGTTCTTC
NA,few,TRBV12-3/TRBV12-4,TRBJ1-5,CASSFRPEARSNQPQHF,TGTGCCAGCAGTTTTCGGCCGGAAGCGAGAAGCAATCAGCCCCAGCATTTT
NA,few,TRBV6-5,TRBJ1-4,CASSRTGSDEKLFF,TGTGCCAGCAGCCGCACAGGGTCGGATGAAAAACTGTTTTTT
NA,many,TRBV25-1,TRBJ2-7,CATQSNPLYEQYF,TGTGCCACACAATCAAACCCACTCTACGAGCAGTACTTC
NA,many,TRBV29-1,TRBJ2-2,CSVAARANTGELFF,TGCAGCGTAGCGGCGAGGGCGAACACCGGGGAGCTGTTTTTT
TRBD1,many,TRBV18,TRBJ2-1,CASSDRQGASAEQFF,TGTGCCAGCTCAGACAGACAGGGGGCTAGTGCTGAGCAGTTCTTC
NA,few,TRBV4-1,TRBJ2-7,CASSGTSEQRSREQYF,TGCGCCAGCAGCGGTACGTCGGAACAACGATCGAGGGAGCAGTACTTC
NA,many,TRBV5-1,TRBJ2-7,CASSSRGVSAYEQYF,TGCGCCAGCAGCTCCAGGGGCGTATCTGCCTACGAGCAGTACTTC
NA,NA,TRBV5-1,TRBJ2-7,CASSLPPAEQYF,TGCGCCAGCAGCCTTCCCCCGGCTGAGCAGTACTTC
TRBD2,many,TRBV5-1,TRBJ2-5,CASGLAGQETQYF,TGCGCCAGCGGACTAGCGGGCCAAGAGACCCAGTACTTC
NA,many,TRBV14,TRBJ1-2,CASSHGKTGYTF,TGTGCCAGCAGCCATGGAAAAACGGGCTACACCTTC
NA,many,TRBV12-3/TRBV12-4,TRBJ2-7,CASSRASRGSYEQYF,TGTGCCAGCAGTCGCGCAAGTCGGGGCTCCTACGAGCAGTACTTC
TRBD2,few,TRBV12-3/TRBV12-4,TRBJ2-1,CASSFKFIAGINNEQFF,TGTGCCAGCAGTTTTAAATTTATAGCGGGTATCAACAATGAGCAGTTCTTC
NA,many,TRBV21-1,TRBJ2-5,CASSEGQRGQETQYF,TGTGCCAGCAGCGAGGGCCAGCGGGGTCAAGAGACCCAGTACTTC
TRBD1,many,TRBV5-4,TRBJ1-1,CASSAGQQATEAFF,TGTGCCAGCAGCGCGGGACAGCAGGCCACTGAAGCTTTCTTT
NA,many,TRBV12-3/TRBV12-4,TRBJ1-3,CATRRGETGNTIYF,TGTGCCACGAGAAGGGGGGAGACTGGAAACACCATATATTTT
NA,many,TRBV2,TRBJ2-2,CASSKTGRVNTGELFF,TGTGCCAGCAGTAAAACAGGGAGAGTCAACACCGGGGAGCTGTTTTTT
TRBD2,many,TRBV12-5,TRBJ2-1,CASGLGVRAGVYNEQFF,TGTGCTAGTGGTTTGGGAGTCCGAGCGGGAGTATACAATGAGCAGTTCTTC
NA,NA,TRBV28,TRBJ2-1,CASNKNGGNYNEQFF,TGTGCCAGCAATAAGAATGGCGGGAACTACAATGAGCAGTTCTTC
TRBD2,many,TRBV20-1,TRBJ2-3,CSALRRLAGPTDTQYF,TGCAGTGCCCTAAGACGTCTAGCGGGACCCACAGATACGCAGTATTTT
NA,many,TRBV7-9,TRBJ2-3,CASSAYTDTQYF,TGTGCCAGCAGCGCCTACACAGATACGCAGTATTTT
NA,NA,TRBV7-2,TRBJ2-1,CASSLLGTNEQFF,TGTGCCAGCAGCTTATTAGGGACCAATGAGCAGTTCTTC
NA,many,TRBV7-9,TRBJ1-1,CASSLIKVGNIEAFF,TGTGCCAGCAGCTTAATAAAGGTCGGGAACATTGAAGCTTTCTTT
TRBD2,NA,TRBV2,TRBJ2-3,CAIGLAGVYDTQYF,TGTGCCATTGGACTAGCGGGAGTATATGATACGCAGTATTTT
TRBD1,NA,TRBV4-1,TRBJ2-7,CASSQAQSVGDRTYEQYF,TGCGCCAGCAGCCAAGCGCAGTCGGTCGGGGACAGGACCTACGAGCAGTACTTC
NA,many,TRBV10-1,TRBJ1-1,CASSEGGSAEAFF,TGCGCCAGCAGTGAAGGGGGTAGCGCTGAAGCTTTCTTT
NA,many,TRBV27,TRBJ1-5,CASSSLMSAGTQPQHF,TGTGCCAGCAGTTCTTTGATGTCGGCAGGGACTCAGCCCCAGCATTTT
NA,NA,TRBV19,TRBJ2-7,CASSMAWGAYEQYF,TGTGCCAGTAGTATGGCCTGGGGGGCCTACGAGCAGTACTTC
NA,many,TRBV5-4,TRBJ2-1,CASSFDRNEQFF,TGTGCCAGCAGCTTTGACAGGAATGAGCAGTTCTTC
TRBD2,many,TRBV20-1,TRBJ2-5,CSARVTRTRSVEETQYF,TGCAGTGCTAGAGTTACCCGGACTAGATCTGTCGAAGAGACCCAGTACTTC
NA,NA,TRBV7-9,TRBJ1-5,CASSLAGVAQPQHF,TGTGCCAGCAGCTTAGCTGGGGTGGCTCAGCCCCAGCATTTT
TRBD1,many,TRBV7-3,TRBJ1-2,CASRGDRNYGYTF,TGTGCCAGCAGGGGGGACAGAAACTATGGCTACACCTTC
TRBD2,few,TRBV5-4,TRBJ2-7,CAPPAGSGGYYEQYF,TGTGCCCCTCCGGCCGGGAGCGGGGGGTACTACGAGCAGTACTTC
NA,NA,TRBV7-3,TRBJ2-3,CASTLGGLSDTQYF,TGTGCCAGCACCCTGGGGGGTTTATCAGATACGCAGTATTTT
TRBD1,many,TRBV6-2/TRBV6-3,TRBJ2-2,CASSGQGPGELFF,TGTGCCAGCAGTGGACAGGGTCCCGGGGAGCTGTTTTTT
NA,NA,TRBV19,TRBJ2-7,CASSPPRRRDNEQYF,TGTGCCAGTAGTCCCCCGCGACGTAGGGACAACGAGCAGTACTTC
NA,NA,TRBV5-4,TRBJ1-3,CASSLRDTGNTIYF,TGTGCCAGCAGCTTGAGGGACACAGGAAACACCATATATTTT
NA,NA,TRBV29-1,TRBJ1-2,CSAEEYGYTF,TGCAGCGCTGAGGAATATGGCTACACCTTC
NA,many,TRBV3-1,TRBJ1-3,CASTQGHSGNTIYF,TGTGCCAGCACACAGGGCCACTCTGGAAACACCATATATTTT
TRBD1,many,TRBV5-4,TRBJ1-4,CASSPDRVAGEKLFF,TGTGCCAGCAGCCCTGACAGGGTGGCAGGAGAAAAACTGTTTTTT
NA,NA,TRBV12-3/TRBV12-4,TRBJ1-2,CASSLGGARTNGYTF,TGTGCCAGCAGTTTGGGGGGGGCCCGGACTAATGGCTACACCTTC
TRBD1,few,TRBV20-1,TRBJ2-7,CSAANRDRYSYEQYF,TGCAGTGCCGCGAACCGGGACAGGTACTCCTACGAGCAGTACTTC
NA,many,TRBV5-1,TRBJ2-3,CASSFWQGTDTQYF,TGCGCCAGCAGCTTCTGGCAGGGGACAGATACGCAGTATTTT
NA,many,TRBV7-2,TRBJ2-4,CASSLVSGLDQYF,TGTGCCAGCAGCTTAGTGTCAGGGCTGGATCAGTACTTC
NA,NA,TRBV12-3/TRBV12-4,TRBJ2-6,CASSFRETGANVLTF,TGTGCCAGCAGTTTTAGGGAAACTGGGGCCAACGTCCTGACTTTC
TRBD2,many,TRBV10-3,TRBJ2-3,CASGGGRRASTDTQYF,TGTGCCTCCGGGGGGGGCCGAAGGGCTAGCACAGATACGCAGTATTTT
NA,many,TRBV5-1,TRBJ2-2,CASSFLGSGELFF,TGCGCCAGCAGCTTTCTAGGTTCCGGGGAGCTGTTTTTT
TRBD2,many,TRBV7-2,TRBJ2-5,CASSRALAAQETQYF,TGTGCCAGCAGCCGGGCACTAGCGGCCCAAGAGACCCAGTACTTC
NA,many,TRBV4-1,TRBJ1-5,CASSQEGTVNQPQHF,TGCGCCAGCAGCCAAGAAGGGACCGTCAATCAGCCCCAGCATTTT
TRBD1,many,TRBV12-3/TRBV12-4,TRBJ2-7,CASSLGQGYEQYF,TGTGCCAGCAGTTTGGGACAGGGGTACGAGCAGTACTTC
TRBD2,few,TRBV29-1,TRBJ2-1,CSASEPSGGINEQFF,TGCAGCGCATCTGAGCCTAGCGGGGGGATCAATGAGCAGTTCTTC
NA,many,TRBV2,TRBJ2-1,CASSEGEVPYNEQFF,TGTGCCAGCAGTGAGGGGGAGGTACCCTACAATGAGCAGTTCTTC
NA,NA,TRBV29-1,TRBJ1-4,CSATGAGKLFF,TGCAGCGCCACGGGGGCTGGGAAACTGTTTTTT
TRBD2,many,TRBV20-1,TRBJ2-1,CSAHPPSGNYNEQFF,TGCAGTGCCCATCCGCCTAGCGGGAACTACAATGAGCAGTTCTTC
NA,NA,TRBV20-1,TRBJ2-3,CSAKPPTGGQDTQYF,TGCAGTGCTAAGCCCCCCACGGGGGGCCAAGATACGCAGTATTTT
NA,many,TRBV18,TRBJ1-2,CASSPTGQPPNYGYTF,TGTGCCAGCTCACCGACAGGACAGCCTCCTAACTATGGCTACACCTTC
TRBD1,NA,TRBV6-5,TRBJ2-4,CASSDRENIQYF,TGTGCCAGCAGTGACAGGGAAAACATTCAGTACTTC
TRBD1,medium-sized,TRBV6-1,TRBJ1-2,CASSPDRVNYGYTF,TGTGCCAGCAGTCCGGACAGGGTTAACTATGGCTACACCTTC
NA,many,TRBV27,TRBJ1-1,CASSLGRTTEAFF,TGTGCCAGCAGTTTGGGCAGGACCACTGAAGCTTTCTTT